The TCR beta chain described here comes from a study of neoadjuvant anti-PD-1 for oral cavity cancer. This clone was detected a few times. The protocol was immunoSEQ multiplex PCR, while the TCRdb copy is restricted to in-frame clones and leaves out a portion. The sample consists of 9,400 or so clones, 65% to 80% of them appearing once. Germline-derived CDR1 and CDR2 are SNHLY and FYNNEI. This CDR3 has 12 amino acids. V was cut by 4 bases and J by 6 bases, with 7 bases left in between. The receptor comes from a person aged 35-79 years with oral cavity squamous cell carcinoma. The input for sequencing was tumor tissue, taken before nivolumab (anti-PD-1) treatment. The chain has TRBV2 and TRBJ1-5, with no clear D. DNA for the CDR3: TGTGCCAGCAGTGTCCAAATTCAGCCCCAGCATTTT. Translated, it gives CASSVQIQPQHF.